A selection of T cell receptor beta chains follows, all from one sample in a study of cytomegalovirus exposure and HLA in healthy donors. Method: immunoSEQ multiplex PCR; TCRdb's copy keeps in-frame clones and lacks some. The sample consists of about 150,000 clones, roughly 80% of them appearing once. The source material was PBMCs. The origin of the receptors is a woman aged 30 to 39 in good health and CMV-seronegative. The CDR3 runs from the conserved cysteine through the conserved F or W. D genes are given only for firm matches. The listing skips clone size in some rows; elsewhere it reads once, few, many or a size class.

TRBJ1-3,-,TRBV7-9,-,CASSNTGTGNTIYF,TGTGCCAGCAGCAATACAGGGACGGGAAACACCATATATTTT
TRBJ2-1,-,TRBV25-1,few,CASRDIGEQFF,TGTGCCAGCCGGGATATTGGTGAGCAGTTCTTC
TRBJ1-1,-,TRBV18,-,CASSPQGGVNTEAFF,TGTGCCAGCTCACCACAAGGGGGGGTGAACACTGAAGCTTTCTTT
TRBJ2-5,-,TRBV2,-,CALGHQIGQYF,TGTGCCCTCGGACACCAGATCGGGCAGTACTTC
TRBJ1-1,-,TRBV6-1,-,CTSSEGGGTEAFF,TGTACCAGCAGTGAAGGTGGGGGGACTGAAGCTTTCTTT
TRBJ2-5,-,TRBV28,-,CASKGTPQETQYF,TGTGCCAGCAAAGGGACACCCCAAGAGACCCAGTACTTC
TRBJ2-5,-,TRBV5-1,-,CASSLVLSGETQYF,TGCGCCAGCAGCTTGGTACTCTCGGGAGAGACCCAGTACTTC
TRBJ2-3,TRBD2,TRBV2,-,CASSLKLAGFTDTQYF,TGTGCCAGCAGTCTAAAACTAGCGGGGTTCACAGATACGCAGTATTTT
TRBJ2-3,-,TRBV7-7,few,CASRQPPDTQYF,TGTGCCAGCAGACAACCACCAGATACGCAGTATTTT
TRBJ1-5,TRBD1,TRBV2,-,CASSGTPDRGNQPQHF,TGTGCCAGCAGTGGAACCCCTGACAGGGGCAATCAGCCCCAGCATTTT
TRBJ2-6,-,TRBV29-1,-,CSVEGESSGANVLTF,TGCAGCGTTGAGGGCGAAAGCTCTGGGGCCAACGTCCTGACTTTC
TRBJ1-5,-,TRBV19,-,CASSIGADYSNQPQHF,TGTGCCAGTAGTATAGGGGCAGACTATAGCAATCAGCCCCAGCATTTT
TRBJ2-2,TRBD2,TRBV19,-,CASSPGLGWTGELFF,TGTGCCAGTAGTCCGGGACTAGGGTGGACCGGGGAGCTGTTTTTT
TRBJ2-7,-,TRBV19,-,CASSIVFRGSEQYF,TGTGCCAGTAGTATAGTGTTCAGGGGCTCCGAGCAGTACTTC
TRBJ2-3,-,TRBV5-6,-,CASSSFTRGSTDTQYF,TGTGCCAGCAGCTCTTTTACCAGGGGTAGCACAGATACGCAGTATTTT
TRBJ1-5,-,TRBV28,few,CASSFLDRVNQPQHF,TGTGCCAGCAGTTTTCTGGACAGAGTCAATCAGCCCCAGCATTTT
TRBJ1-5,-,TRBV11-2,-,CASSRGEIGNQPQHF,TGTGCCAGCAGCCGAGGAGAGATCGGCAATCAGCCCCAGCATTTT
TRBJ2-5,-,TRBV4-1,-,CASSQEDFRETQYF,TGCGCCAGCAGCCAAGAGGACTTTCGAGAGACCCAGTACTTC
TRBJ2-7,-,TRBV5-1,once,CASSLQGTYEQYF,TGCGCCAGCAGCTTGCAGGGAACCTACGAGCAGTACTTC
TRBJ1-2,-,TRBV15,-,CATSRGRGLVYGYTF,TGTGCCACCAGCAGAGGAAGGGGCCTTGTGTATGGCTACACCTTC
TRBJ1-2,-,TRBV6-1,-,CASSDRDYGYTF,TGTGCCAGCAGTGACAGGGACTATGGCTACACCTTC
TRBJ2-3,TRBD2,TRBV5-4,-,CASSSGLAGTDTQYF,TGTGCCAGCAGCTCGGGACTAGCGGGGACAGATACGCAGTATTTT
TRBJ2-7,-,TRBV18,once,CASSPNRVGYEQYF,TGTGCCAGCTCACCGAACAGGGTGGGCTACGAGCAGTACTTC
TRBJ1-5,-,TRBV11-1,-,CASSLTHGQPQHF,TGTGCCAGCAGCCTGACCCACGGGCAGCCCCAGCATTTT
TRBJ2-3,TRBD2,TRBV2,-,CASRLLSGGALDTQYF,TGTGCCAGCAGACTTCTTAGCGGGGGGGCGTTAGATACGCAGTATTTT
TRBJ2-7,-,TRBV5-4,once,CASSLDAGTYEQYF,TGTGCCAGCAGCTTGGACGCGGGAACCTACGAGCAGTACTTC
TRBJ1-2,-,TRBV7-2,-,CASSYIGGGYTF,TGTGCCAGCAGCTATATAGGGGGTGGCTACACCTTC
TRBJ2-2,TRBD1,TRBV6-5,-,CASRTPGGIGELFF,TGTGCCAGCAGAACCCCAGGGGGCATCGGGGAGCTGTTTTTT
TRBJ1-5,TRBD1,TRBV6-5,-,CATRGQGASQPQHF,TGTGCCACCAGGGGACAGGGGGCATCTCAGCCCCAGCATTTT
TRBJ1-5,TRBD1,TRBV4-2,-,CASSQETGNGQPQHF,TGTGCCAGCAGCCAAGAGACAGGGAACGGTCAGCCCCAGCATTTT
TRBJ2-5,-,TRBV5-1,-,CASSLTGSETQYF,TGCGCCAGCAGCTTAACAGGGAGCGAGACCCAGTACTTC
TRBJ2-3,-,TRBV6-1,-,CASSAPEGGDTQYF,TGTGCCAGCAGTGCACCCGAAGGGGGAGATACGCAGTATTTT
TRBJ2-1,-,TRBV20-1,-,CSAPTRYEQFF,TGCAGTGCACCCACTAGGTATGAGCAGTTCTTC
TRBJ2-6,-,TRBV27,-,CASTIWRPPSGANVLTF,TGTGCCAGCACCATATGGAGGCCCCCCTCTGGGGCCAACGTCCTGACTTTC